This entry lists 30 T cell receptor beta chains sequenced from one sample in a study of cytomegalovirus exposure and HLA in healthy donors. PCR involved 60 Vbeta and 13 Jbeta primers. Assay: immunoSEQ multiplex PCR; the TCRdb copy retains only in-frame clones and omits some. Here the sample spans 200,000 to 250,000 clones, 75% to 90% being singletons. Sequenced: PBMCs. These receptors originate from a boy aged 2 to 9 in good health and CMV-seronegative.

DNA for the CDR3: TGTGCCAGCGGCACTAGCGGGGGGCAAGAGACCCAGTACTTC. Translation gives CASGTSGGQETQYF. The chain employs TRBV6-1 and TRBJ2-5; TRBD2 aligns across 12 bases. The CDR3 runs 14 residues. Germline CDR1 is MNHNS and CDR2 is SASEGT. Unmatched junction bases numbered 3, after V lost 8 bases and J lost 2 bases.

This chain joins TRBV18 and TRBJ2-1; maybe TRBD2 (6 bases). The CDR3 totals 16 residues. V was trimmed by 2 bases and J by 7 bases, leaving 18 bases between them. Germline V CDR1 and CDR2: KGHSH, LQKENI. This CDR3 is CASSPTTGVGGNEQFF. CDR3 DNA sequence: TGTGCCAGCTCACCAACGACGGGAGTCGGGGGAAATGAGCAGTTCTTC.

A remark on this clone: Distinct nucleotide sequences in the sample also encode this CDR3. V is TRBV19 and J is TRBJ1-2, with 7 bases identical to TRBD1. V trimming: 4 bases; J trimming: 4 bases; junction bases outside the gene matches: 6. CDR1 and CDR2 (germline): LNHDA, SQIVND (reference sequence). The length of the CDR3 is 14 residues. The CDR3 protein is CASSTRQGGYGYTF. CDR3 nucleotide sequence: TGTGCCAGTAGTACCAGACAGGGAGGCTATGGCTACACCTTC.

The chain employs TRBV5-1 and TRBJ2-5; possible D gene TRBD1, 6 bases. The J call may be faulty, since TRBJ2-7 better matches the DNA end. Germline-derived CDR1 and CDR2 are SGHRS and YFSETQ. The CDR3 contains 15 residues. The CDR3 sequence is CASSLAQGSSYEQYF. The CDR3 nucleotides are TGCGCCAGCAGCTTGGCCCAGGGGAGCTCCTACGAGCAGTACTTC.

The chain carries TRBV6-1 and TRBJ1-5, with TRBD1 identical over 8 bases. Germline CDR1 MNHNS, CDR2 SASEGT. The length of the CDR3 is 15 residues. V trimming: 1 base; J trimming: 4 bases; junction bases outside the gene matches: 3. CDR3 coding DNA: TGTGCCAGCAGTGAAGGGGACAGGAGAAATCAGCCCCAGCATTTT. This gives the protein CASSEGDRRNQPQHF.

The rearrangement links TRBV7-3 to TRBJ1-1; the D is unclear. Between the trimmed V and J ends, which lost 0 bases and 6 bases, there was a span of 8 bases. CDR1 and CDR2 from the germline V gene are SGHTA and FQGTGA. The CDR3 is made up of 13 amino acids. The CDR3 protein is CASSLTSGAEAFF. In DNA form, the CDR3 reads TGTGCCAGCAGCTTAACATCCGGGGCTGAAGCTTTCTTT.

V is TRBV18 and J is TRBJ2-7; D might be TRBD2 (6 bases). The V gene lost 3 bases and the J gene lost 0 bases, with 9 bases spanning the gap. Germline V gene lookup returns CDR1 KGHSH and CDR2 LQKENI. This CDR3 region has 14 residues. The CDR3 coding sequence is TGTGCCAGCTCACCTGTGGAGGGCTCCTACGAGCAGTACTTC. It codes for CASSPVEGSYEQYF.

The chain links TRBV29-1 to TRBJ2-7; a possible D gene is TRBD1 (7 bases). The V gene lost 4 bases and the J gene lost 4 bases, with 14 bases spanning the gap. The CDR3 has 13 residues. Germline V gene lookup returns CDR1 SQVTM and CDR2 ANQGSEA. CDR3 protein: CSVVGGTEYEQYF. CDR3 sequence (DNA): TGCAGCGTTGTAGGGGGGACAGAATACGAGCAGTACTTC.

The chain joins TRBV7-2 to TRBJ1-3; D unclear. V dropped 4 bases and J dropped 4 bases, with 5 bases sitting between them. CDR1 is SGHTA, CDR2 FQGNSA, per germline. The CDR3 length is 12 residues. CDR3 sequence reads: CASSSQGNTIYF. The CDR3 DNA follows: TGTGCCAGCAGCTCCCAAGGAAACACCATATATTTT. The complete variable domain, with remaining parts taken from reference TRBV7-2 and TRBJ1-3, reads GAGVSQSPSNKVTEKGKDVELRCDPISGHTALYWYRQSLGQGLEFLIYFQGNSAPDKSGLPSDRFSAERTGGSVSTLTIQRTQQEDSAVYLCASSSQGNTIYFGEGSWLTVV.

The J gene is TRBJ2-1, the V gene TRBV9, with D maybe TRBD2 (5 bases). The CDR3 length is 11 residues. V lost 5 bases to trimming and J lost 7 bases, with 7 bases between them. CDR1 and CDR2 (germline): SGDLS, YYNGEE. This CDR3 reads CASRGGNEQFF. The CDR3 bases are TGTGCCAGCAGGGGCGGGAATGAGCAGTTCTTC.

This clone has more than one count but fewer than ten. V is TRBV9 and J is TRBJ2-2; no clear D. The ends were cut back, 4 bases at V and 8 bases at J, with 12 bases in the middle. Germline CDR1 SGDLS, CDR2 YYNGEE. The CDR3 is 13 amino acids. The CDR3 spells CASSPSRQGELFF. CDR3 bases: TGTGCCAGCAGCCCCAGTCGTCAAGGGGAGCTGTTTTTT.

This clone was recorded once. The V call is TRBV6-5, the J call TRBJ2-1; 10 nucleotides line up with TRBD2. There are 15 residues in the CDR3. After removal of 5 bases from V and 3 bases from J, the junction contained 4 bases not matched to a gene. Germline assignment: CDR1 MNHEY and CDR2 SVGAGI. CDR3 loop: CASSGIAGGYNEQFF. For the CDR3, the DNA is TGTGCCAGCAGTGGGATAGCGGGGGGCTACAATGAGCAGTTCTTC.

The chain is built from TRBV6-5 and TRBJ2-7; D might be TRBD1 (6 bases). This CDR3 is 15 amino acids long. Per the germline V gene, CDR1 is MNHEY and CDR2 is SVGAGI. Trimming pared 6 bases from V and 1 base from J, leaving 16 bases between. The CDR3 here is CASSDGQSQSYEQYF. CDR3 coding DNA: TGTGCCAGCAGCGACGGACAGAGCCAGTCCTACGAGCAGTACTTC.

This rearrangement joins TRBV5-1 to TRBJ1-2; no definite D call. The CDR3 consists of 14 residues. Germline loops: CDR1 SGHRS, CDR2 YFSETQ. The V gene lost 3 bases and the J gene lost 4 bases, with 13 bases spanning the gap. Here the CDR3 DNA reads TGCGCCAGCAGCTCACGAACTTCAGGCTATGGCTACACCTTC. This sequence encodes CASSSRTSGYGYTF.

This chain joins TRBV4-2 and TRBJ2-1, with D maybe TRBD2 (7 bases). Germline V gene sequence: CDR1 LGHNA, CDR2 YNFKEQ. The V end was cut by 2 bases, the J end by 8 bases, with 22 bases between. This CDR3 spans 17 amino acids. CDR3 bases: TGTGCCAGCAGCCAATTCCCTGGGGGGGCCGAAGAGGATGAGCAGTTCTTC. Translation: CASSQFPGGAEEDEQFF.

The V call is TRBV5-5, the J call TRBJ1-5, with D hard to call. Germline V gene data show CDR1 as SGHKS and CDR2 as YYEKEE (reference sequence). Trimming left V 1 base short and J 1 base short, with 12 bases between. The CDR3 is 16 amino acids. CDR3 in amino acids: CASSLYLRLSNQPQHF. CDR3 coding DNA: TGTGCCAGCAGCTTGTATCTCCGACTGAGCAATCAGCCCCAGCATTTT.

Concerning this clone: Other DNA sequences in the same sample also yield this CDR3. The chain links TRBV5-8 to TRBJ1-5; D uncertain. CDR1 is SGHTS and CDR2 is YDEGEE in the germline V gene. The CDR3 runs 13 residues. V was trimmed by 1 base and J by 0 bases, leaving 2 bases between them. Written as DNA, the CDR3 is TGTGCCAGCAGCTTGCGTAGCAATCAGCCCCAGCATTTT. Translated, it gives CASSLRSNQPQHF.

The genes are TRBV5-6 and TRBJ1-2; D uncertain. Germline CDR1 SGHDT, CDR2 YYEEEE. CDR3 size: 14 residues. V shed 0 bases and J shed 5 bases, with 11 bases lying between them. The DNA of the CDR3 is TGTGCCAGCAGCTTGGGGAGGGCAGATTATGGCTACACCTTC. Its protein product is CASSLGRADYGYTF.

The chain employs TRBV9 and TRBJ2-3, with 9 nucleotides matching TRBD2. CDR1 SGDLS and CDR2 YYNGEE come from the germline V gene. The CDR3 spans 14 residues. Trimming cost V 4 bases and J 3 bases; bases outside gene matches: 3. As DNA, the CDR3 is TGTGCCAGCAGCCTTAGCGGGGGAACAGATACGCAGTATTTT. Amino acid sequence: CASSLSGGTDTQYF.

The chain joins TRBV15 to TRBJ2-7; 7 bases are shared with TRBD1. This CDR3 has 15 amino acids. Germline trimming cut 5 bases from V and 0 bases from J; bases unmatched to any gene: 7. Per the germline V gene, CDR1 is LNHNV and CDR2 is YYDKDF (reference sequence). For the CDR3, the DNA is TGTGCCACCAGCGGGCCACAGGGGAGCTCCTACGAGCAGTACTTC. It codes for CATSGPQGSSYEQYF.

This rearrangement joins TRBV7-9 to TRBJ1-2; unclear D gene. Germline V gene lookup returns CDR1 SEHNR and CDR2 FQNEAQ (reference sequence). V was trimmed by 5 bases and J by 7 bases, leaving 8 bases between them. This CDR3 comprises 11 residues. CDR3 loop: CASSHSFGYTF. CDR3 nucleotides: TGTGCCAGCAGCCACAGTTTTGGCTACACCTTC. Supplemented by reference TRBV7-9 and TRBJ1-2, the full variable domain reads DTGVSQNPRHKITKRGQNVTFRCDPISEHNRLYWYRQTLGQGPEFLTYFQNEAQLEKSRLLSDRFSAERPKGSFSTLEIQRTEQGDSAMYLCASSHSFGYTFGSGTRLTVV.

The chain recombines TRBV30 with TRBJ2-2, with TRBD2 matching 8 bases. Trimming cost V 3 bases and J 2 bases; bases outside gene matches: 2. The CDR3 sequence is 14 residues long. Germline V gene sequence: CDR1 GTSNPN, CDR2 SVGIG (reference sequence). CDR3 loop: CAWRRGGNTGELFF. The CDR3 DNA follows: TGTGCCTGGAGACGGGGGGGCAACACCGGGGAGCTGTTTTTT.

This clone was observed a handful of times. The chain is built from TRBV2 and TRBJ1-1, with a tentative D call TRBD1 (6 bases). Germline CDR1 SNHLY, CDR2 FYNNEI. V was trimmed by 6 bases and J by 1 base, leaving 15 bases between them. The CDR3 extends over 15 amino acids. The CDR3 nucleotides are TGTGCCAGCAGGGGGGAAGTGACAGGGAACACTGAAGCTTTCTTT. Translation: CASRGEVTGNTEAFF.

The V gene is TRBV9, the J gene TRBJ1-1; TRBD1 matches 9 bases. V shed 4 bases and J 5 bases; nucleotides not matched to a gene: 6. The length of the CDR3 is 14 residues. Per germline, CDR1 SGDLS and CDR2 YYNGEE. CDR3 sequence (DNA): TGTGCCAGCAGCCCCGACAGGGGGAATACTGAAGCTTTCTTT. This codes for CASSPDRGNTEAFF.

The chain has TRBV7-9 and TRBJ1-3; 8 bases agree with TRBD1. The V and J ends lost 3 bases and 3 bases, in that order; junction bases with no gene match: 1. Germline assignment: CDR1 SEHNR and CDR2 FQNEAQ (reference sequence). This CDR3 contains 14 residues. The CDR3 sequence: CASSLDRVGNTIYF. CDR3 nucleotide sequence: TGTGCCAGCAGCTTGGACAGGGTTGGAAACACCATATATTTT. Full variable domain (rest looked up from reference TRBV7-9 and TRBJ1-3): DTGVSQNPRHKITKRGQNVTFRCDPISEHNRLYWYRQTLGQGPEFLTYFQNEAQLEKSRLLSDRFSAERPKGSFSTLEIQRTEQGDSAMYLCASSLDRVGNTIYFGEGSWLTVV.

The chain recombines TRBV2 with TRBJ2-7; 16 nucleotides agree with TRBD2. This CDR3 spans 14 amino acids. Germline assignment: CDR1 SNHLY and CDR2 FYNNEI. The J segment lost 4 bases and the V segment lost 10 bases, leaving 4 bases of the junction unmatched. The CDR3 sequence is CATGLAGGPYEQYF. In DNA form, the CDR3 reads TGTGCCACGGGACTAGCGGGAGGGCCGTACGAGCAGTACTTC.

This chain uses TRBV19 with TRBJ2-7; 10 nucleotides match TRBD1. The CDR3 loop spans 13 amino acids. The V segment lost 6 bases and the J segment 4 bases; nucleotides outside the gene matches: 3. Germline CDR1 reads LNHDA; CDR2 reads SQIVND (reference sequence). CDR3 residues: CASRGTGAYEQYF. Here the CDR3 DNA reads TGTGCCAGTAGAGGGACAGGGGCATACGAGCAGTACTTC.

In nucleotides, the CDR3 is TGTGCCAGCAGTCGGACAGGCCCGAACACTGAAGCTTTCTTT. Protein product: CASSRTGPNTEAFF. The chain has TRBV27 and TRBJ1-1; 7 nucleotides agree with TRBD1. V trimming: 5 bases; J trimming: 1 base; junction bases outside the gene matches: 4. This CDR3 comprises 14 residues. Looked up from germline, CDR1 is MNHEY and CDR2 is SMNVEV (reference sequence).

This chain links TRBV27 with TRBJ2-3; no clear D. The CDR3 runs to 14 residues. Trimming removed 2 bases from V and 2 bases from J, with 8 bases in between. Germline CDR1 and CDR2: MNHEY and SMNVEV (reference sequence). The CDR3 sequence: CASSLMGHTDTQYF. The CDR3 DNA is TGTGCCAGCAGTTTAATGGGCCACACAGATACGCAGTATTTT.

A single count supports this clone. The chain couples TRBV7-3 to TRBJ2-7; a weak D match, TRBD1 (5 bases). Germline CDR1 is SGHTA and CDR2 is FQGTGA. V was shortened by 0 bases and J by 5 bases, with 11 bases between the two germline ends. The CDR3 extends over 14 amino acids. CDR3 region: CASSLTGAGDEQYF. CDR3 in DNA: TGTGCCAGCAGCTTAACTGGGGCCGGCGACGAGCAGTACTTC.